A single sample is the source of the 5 T cell receptor beta chains below, sequenced in a study of T cells in women clearing cervical HPV infection. Only in-frame clones appear in the TCRdb table, and some are missing; sequencing was by immunoSEQ multiplex PCR. In all, the sample yields more than 20,000 clones. Input material: blood buffy coat. The receptors were gathered from a woman aged 18 to 69 with a cervical HPV16 infection that either progressed to CIN3+ or cleared (not recorded which).

CDR3 in amino acids: CSASNYQWADTQYF. CDR3 bases read: TGCAGTGCTAGTAACTATCAGTGGGCAGATACG. The V gene is TRBV20-1, the J gene TRBJ2-3; D is undetermined. The read terminates 3 residues ahead of where the CDR3 ends, so the germline J gene completes it. Per the germline V gene, CDR1 is DFQATT and CDR2 is SNEGSKA (reference sequence). V was cut by 3 bases and J by 4 bases, with 14 bases left in between. CDR3 length: 14 amino acids.

Regarding this clone: The read is 3 residues too short to cover the CDR3 end, so that end is filled in from the germline J gene. V gene TRBV20-1 combines with J gene TRBJ2-3; TRBD2 might be the D (6 bases). Per germline, CDR1 DFQATT and CDR2 SNEGSKA (reference sequence). This CDR3 contains 16 residues. V lost 3 bases and J 5 bases, leaving 21 bases between the germline ends. The sequenced CDR3 bases are TGCAGTGCTAGCCGCCCGGACTACAAAGGAAAAGATACG. This encodes CSASRPDYKGKDT. The complete CDR3 reads CSASRPDYKGKDTQYF.

Of note for this clone: The CDR3 end is not reached by the read, which stops 3 residues before it; the germline J gene fills it in. The chain carries TRBV5-5 and TRBJ1-1; unclear D gene. This CDR3 region has 14 residues. The germline gives CDR1 SGHKS, CDR2 YYEKEE (reference sequence). Deletions cut 0 bases from V and 2 bases from J, with 8 bases between. The CDR3 region is CASSLAAANTEAFF. The sequenced CDR3 bases are TGTGCCAGCAGCTTGGCCGCGGCCAACACTGAA. Supplemented by reference TRBV5-5 and TRBJ1-1, the full variable domain reads DAGVTQSPTHLIKTRGQQVTLRCSPISGHKSVSWYQQVLGQGPQFIFQYYEKEERGRGNFPDRFSARQFPNYSSELNVNALLLGDSALYLCASSLAAANTEAFFGQGTRLTVV.

Turning to this clone: The read gets to within 3 residues of the CDR3 end, and the germline J gene fills in the rest. The chain recombines TRBV6-2 or TRBV6-3 with TRBJ1-2, with TRBD1 matching 7 bases. The germline CDR1 and CDR2 sequences are MNHEY and SVGEGT. The CDR3 loop spans 13 amino acids. V dropped 7 bases and J dropped 4; count of bases not matched to a gene: 6. Partial CDR3 DNA: TGTGCCAGCACTTTGACAGGGCCCTATGGC. Amino acid sequence: CASTLTGPYG. The complete CDR3 protein is CASTLTGPYGYTF.

About this clone: Sequencing ends 3 residues short of the CDR3 end; the germline J gene provides the rest. The rearrangement joins TRBV3-1 (or the pseudogene TRBV3-2) to TRBJ1-1; no definite D call. The CDR3 extends over 11 amino acids. Between the trimmed V and J ends, which lost 6 bases and 7 bases, there was a span of 9 bases. The germline CDR1 and CDR2 sequences are LGHDT and YNNKEL (reference sequence). CDR3 protein: CASRGEGEAFF. Partial CDR3 DNA: TGTGCCAGCAGAGGCGAGGGTGAA.